Following are 6 T cell receptor beta chains from one sample sequenced in a study of T cells in Graves' hyperthyroidism and ophthalmopathy. TCR beta CDR3 regions were amplified from RNA. The HTBI primer set was used in a first-round RT-PCR of the TCR CDR3. TCRdb passed the multiplex PCR reads through MiXCR, listing each CDR3 protein once. The repertoire holds roughly 420,000 distinct CDR3 sequences, with roughly 13% as singletons. The sample was blood. The receptors derive from a woman aged 18-30 years with Graves' hyperthyroidism.

The CDR3 protein is CASIDRDRNYGYTF. CDR3 nucleotide sequence: TGTGCCAGCATTGACCGGGACAGGAACTATGGCTACACCTTC. The gene calls are TRBV6-1 and TRBJ1-2; 8 bases are a match to TRBD1. J was trimmed by 2 bases and V by 7 bases; bases with no gene match: 6. The V gene's germline CDR1 is MNHNS and CDR2 SASEGT. CDR3 length equals 14 residues.

This clonotype was detected many times. The chain employs TRBV13 and TRBJ2-7, with 7 bases identical to TRBD1. This CDR3 is built from 15 residues. Losses at the gene ends were 5 bases for V and 0 bases for J; bases not matched to a gene: 7. Per germline, CDR1 PRHDT and CDR2 FYEKMQ (reference sequence). CDR3 in amino acids: CASSRGTAISYEQYF. In nucleotides, the CDR3 is TGTGCCAGCAGCCGAGGGACAGCTATCTCCTACGAGCAGTACTTC.

This clonotype has just a few counts. The V gene is TRBV20-1, the J gene TRBJ2-1, with 9 bases that match TRBD2. V lost 3 bases to trimming and J lost 5 bases; unmatched junction nucleotides: 2. Germline CDR1 and CDR2: DFQATT and SNEGSKA (reference sequence). The CDR3 extends over 13 amino acids. This CDR3 reads CSARTSGNNEQFF. The CDR3 DNA sequence: TGCAGTGCTAGGACTAGCGGTAACAATGAGCAGTTCTTC.

This clonotype was found many times. The chain has TRBV27 and TRBJ1-2; D unresolved. Trimming cost V 8 bases and J 4 bases, with 5 bases left between them. Germline values: CDR1 MNHEY, CDR2 SMNVEV (reference sequence). This CDR3 is built from 10 residues. CDR3 sequence: CASRVYGYTF. The CDR3, as DNA: TGTGCCAGCCGCGTCTATGGCTACACCTTC.

This clonotype was seen repeatedly, ten times or more. V is TRBV20-1 and J is TRBJ1-5; D is unclear. This CDR3 is built from 13 residues. The germline V and J ends were trimmed by 3 bases and 7 bases, with 13 bases remaining between them. Germline V lookup: CDR1 DFQATT, CDR2 SNEGSKA (reference sequence). CDR3 sequence: CSARPHVRQPQHF. As DNA, the CDR3 is TGCAGTGCTAGGCCTCATGTCAGACAGCCCCAGCATTTT.

This clonotype came up a few times. The chain has TRBV12-3 or TRBV12-4 and TRBJ2-4; tentative D call: TRBD2 (5 bases). This CDR3 has 15 residues. Trimming left V 6 bases short and J 0 bases short, with 12 bases between. CDR3 protein: CASSPPGLAKNIQYF. The CDR3 nucleotides read TGTGCCAGCAGCCCACCAGGACTAGCCAAAAACATTCAGTACTTC.